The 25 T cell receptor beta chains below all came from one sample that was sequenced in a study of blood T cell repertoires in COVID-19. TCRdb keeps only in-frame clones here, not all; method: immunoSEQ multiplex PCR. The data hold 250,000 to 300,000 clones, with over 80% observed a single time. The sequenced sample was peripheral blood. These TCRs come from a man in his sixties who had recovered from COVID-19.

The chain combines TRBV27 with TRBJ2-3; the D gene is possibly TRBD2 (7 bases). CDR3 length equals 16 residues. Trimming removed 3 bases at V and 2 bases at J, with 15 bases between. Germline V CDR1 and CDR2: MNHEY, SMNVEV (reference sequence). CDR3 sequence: CASSFYRGRDTDTQYF. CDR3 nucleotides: TGTGCCAGCAGTTTCTATAGGGGGAGGGACACAGATACGCAGTATTTT.

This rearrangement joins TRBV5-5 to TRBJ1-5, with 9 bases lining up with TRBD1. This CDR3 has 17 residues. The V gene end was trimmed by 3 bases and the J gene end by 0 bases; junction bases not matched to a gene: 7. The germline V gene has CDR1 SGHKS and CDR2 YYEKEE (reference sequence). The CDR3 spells CASSYGQGIYSNQPQHF. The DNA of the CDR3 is TGTGCCAGCAGCTACGGACAGGGGATCTATAGCAATCAGCCCCAGCATTTT.

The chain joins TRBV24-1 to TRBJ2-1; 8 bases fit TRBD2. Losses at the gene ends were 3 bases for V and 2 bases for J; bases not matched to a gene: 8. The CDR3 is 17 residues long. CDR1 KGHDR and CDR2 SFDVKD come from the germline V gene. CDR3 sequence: CATSDPVAGWAYNEQFF. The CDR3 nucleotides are TGTGCCACCAGTGATCCCGTAGCGGGATGGGCCTACAATGAGCAGTTCTTC.

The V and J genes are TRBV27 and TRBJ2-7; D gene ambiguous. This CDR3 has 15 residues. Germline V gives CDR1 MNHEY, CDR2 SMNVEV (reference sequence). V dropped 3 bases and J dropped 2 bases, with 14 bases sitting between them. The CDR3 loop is CASSFHTAKAYEQYF. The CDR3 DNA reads TGTGCCAGCAGTTTTCATACAGCAAAGGCCTACGAGCAGTACTTC.

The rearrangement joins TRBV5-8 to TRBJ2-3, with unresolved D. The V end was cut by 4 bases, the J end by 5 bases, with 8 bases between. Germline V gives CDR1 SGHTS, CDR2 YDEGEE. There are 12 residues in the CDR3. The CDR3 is CASSPLEDTQYF. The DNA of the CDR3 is TGTGCCAGCAGCCCCCTAGAAGATACGCAGTATTTT.

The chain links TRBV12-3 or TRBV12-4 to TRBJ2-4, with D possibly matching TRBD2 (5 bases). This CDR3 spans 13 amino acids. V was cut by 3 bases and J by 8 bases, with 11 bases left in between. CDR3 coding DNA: TGTGCCAGCAGTTTTGTTACAGCGGACATTCAGTACTTC. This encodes CASSFVTADIQYF.

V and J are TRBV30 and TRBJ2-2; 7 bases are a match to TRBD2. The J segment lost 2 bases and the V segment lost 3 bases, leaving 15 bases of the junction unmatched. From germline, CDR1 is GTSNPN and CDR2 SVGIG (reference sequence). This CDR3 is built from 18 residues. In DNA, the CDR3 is TGTGCCTGGAGCCCCCGCAGGAGGGCTAGCGGAAACACCGGGGAGCTGTTTTTT. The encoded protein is CAWSPRRRASGNTGELFF.

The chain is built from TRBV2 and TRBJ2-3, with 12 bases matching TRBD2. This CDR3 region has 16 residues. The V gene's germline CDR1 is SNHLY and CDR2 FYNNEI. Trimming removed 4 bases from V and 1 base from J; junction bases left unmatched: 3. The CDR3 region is CASSGTSGTRTDTQYF. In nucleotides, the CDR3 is TGTGCCAGCAGTGGGACTAGCGGGACGCGCACAGATACGCAGTATTTT.

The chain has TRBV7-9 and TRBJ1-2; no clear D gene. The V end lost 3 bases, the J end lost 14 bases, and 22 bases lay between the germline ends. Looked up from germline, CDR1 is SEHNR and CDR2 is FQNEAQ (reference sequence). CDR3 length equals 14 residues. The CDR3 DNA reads TGTGCCAGCAGCTTTATGGAGTCAGTCCTCTCGGAAACCTTC. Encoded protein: CASSFMESVLSETF.

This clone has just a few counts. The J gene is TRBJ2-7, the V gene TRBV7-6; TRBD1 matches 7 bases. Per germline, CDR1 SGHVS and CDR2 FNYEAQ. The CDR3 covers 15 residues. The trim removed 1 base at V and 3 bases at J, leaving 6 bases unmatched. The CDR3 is CASSLGGPGGYEQYF. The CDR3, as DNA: TGTGCCAGCAGCTTAGGGGGGCCAGGGGGCTACGAGCAGTACTTC.

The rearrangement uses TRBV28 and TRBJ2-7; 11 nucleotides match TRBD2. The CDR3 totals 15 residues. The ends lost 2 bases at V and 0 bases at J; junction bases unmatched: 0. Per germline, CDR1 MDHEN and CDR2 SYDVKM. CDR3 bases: TGTGCCAGCAGTTTAACTAGCGGGGGCTCCTACGAGCAGTACTTC. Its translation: CASSLTSGGSYEQYF.

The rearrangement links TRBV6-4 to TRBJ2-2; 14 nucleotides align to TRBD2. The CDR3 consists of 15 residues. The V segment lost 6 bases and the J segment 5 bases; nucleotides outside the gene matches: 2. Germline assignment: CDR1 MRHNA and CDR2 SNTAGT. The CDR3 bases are TGTGCCAGCAGGGGACTAGCGGGAGAGACCGGGGAGCTGTTTTTT. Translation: CASRGLAGETGELFF.

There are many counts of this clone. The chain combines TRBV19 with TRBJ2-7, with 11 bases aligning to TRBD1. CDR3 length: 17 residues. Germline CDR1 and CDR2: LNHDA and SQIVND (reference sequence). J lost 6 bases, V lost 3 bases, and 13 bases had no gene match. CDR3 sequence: CASSIGGGGTGGREQYF. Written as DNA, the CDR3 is TGTGCCAGTAGTATCGGAGGCGGCGGGACAGGGGGTCGCGAGCAGTACTTC.

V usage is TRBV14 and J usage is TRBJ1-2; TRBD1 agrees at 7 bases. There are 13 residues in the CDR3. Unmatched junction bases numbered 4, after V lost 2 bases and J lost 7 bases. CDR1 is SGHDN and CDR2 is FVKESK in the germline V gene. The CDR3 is CASSQRQGAGYTF. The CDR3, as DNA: TGTGCCAGCAGCCAAAGACAGGGTGCTGGCTACACCTTC.

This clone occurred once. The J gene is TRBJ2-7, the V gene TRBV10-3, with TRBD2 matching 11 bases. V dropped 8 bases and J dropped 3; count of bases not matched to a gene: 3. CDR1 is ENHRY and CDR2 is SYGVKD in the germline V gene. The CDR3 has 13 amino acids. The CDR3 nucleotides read TGTGCCATCGGGGGACTAGCGGTCTACGAGCAGTACTTC. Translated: CAIGGLAVYEQYF.

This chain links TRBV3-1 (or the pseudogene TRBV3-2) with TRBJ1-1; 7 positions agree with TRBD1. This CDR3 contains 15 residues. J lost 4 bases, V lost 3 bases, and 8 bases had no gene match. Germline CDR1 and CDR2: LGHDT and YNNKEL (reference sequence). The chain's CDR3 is CASSQGRGTSTEAFF. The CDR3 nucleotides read TGTGCCAGCAGCCAGGGCAGGGGGACGAGCACTGAAGCTTTCTTT.

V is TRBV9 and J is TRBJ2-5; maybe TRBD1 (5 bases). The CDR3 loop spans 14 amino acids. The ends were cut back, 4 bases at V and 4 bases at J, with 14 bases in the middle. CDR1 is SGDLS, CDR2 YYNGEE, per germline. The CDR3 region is CASSPSQGVETQYF. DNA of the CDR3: TGTGCCAGCAGCCCCTCTCAAGGGGTAGAGACCCAGTACTTC.

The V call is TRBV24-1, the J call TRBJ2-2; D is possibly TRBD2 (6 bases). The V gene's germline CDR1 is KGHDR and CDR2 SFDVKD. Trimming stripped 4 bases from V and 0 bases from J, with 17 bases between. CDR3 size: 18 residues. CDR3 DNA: TGTGCCACCAGTGACACCCTTTCGGGGGATCCGAACACCGGGGAGCTGTTTTTT. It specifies CATSDTLSGDPNTGELFF.

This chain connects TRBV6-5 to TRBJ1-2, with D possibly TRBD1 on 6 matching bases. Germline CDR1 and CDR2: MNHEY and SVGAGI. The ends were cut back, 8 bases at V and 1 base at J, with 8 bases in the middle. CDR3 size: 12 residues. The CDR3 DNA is TGTGCCAGCGGCAGGGGTAACTATGGCTACACCTTC. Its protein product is CASGRGNYGYTF.

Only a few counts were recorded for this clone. The CDR3 protein is CFTRGRTVHYGYTF. The CDR3 nucleotides read TGTTTCACCAGGGGGCGTACTGTCCACTATGGCTACACCTTC. This chain uses TRBV6-5 with TRBJ1-2; TRBD1 aligns across 8 bases. Per the germline V gene, CDR1 is MNHEY and CDR2 is SVGAGI. This CDR3 is built from 14 residues.

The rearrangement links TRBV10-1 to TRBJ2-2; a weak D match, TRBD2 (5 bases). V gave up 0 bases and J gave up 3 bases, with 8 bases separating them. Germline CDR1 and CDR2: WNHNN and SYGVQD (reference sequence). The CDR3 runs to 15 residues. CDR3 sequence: CASSESCGHTGELFF. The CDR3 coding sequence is TGCGCCAGCAGTGAGTCATGCGGGCACACCGGGGAGCTGTTTTTT.

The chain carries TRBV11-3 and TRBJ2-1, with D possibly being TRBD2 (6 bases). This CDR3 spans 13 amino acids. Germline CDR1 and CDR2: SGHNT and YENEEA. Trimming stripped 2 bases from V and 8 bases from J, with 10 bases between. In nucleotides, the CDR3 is TGTGCCAGCAGCTTACTGGGAGGTGATGAGCAGTTCTTC. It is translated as CASSLLGGDEQFF.

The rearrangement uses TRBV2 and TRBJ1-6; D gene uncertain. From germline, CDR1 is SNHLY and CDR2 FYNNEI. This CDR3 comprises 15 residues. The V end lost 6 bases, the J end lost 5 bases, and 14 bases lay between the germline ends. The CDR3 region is CASRVRRGDNSPLHF. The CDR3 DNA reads TGTGCCAGCAGAGTCCGGCGGGGAGATAATTCACCCCTCCACTTT.

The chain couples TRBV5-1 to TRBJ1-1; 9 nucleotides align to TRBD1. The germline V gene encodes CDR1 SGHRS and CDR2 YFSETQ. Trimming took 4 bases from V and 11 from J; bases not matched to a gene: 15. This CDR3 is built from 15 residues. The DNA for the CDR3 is TGCGCCAGCAGCCCCAAGGGGACAGGGAATTTTCGGGCTTTCTTT. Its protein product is CASSPKGTGNFRAFF.

CDR3 in amino acids: CASKRGDRGFYF. The CDR3 region has the DNA TGTGCCAGCAAACGCGGGGACAGGGGCTTCTACTTC. The chain uses TRBV28 and TRBJ2-7; 10 bases match TRBD1. CDR1 is MDHEN and CDR2 is SYDVKM in the germline V gene. After removal of 7 bases from V and 13 bases from J, the junction contained 10 bases not matched to a gene. There are 12 residues in the CDR3. The full variable domain, in which reference TRBV28 and TRBJ2-7 provide the parts outside the CDR3, is DVKVTQSSRYLVKRTGEKVFLECVQDMDHENMFWYRQDPGLGLRLIYFSYDVKMKEKGDIPEGYSVSREKKERFSLILESASTNQTSMYLCASKRGDRGFYFGPGTRLTVT.